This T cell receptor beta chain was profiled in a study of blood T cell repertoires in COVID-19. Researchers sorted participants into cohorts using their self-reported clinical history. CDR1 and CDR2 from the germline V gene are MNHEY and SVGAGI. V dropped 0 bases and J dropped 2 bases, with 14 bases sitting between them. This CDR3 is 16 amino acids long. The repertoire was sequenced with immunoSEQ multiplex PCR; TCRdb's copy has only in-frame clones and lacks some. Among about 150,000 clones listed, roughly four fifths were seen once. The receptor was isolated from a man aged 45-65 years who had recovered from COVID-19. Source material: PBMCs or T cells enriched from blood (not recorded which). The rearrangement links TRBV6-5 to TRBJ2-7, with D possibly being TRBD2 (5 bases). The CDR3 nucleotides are TGTGCCAGCAGTTACTCGAGGAGGCTATGGGCCTACGAGCAGTACTTC. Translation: CASSYSRRLWAYEQYF.